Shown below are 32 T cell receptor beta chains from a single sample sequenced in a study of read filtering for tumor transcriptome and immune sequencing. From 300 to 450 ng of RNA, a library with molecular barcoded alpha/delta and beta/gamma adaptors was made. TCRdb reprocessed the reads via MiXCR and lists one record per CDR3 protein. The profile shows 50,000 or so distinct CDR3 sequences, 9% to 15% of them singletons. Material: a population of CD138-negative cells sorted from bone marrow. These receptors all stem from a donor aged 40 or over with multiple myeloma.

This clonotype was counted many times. The CDR3 DNA follows: TGTGCCAGTAGCTCCGGGACTTCGAACACCGGGGAGCTGTTTTTT. This codes for CASSSGTSNTGELFF. J is TRBJ2-2 and V is TRBV19; weak D call: TRBD2 (6 bases). The CDR3 has 15 amino acids. CDR1 and CDR2 (germline): LNHDA, SQIVND (reference sequence). The V end was cut by 6 bases, the J end by 0 bases, with 11 bases between.

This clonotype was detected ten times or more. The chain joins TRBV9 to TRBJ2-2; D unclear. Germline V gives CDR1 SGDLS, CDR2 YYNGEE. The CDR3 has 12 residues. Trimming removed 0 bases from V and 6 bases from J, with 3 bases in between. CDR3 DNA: TGTGCCAGCAGCGTAGAGGCCGGGGAGCTGTTTTTT. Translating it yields CASSVEAGELFF. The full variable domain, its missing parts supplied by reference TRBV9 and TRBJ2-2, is DSGVTQTPKHLITATGQRVTLRCSPRSGDLSVYWYQQSLDQGLQFLIQYYNGEERAKGNILERFSAQQFPDLHSELNLSSLELGDSALYFCASSVEAGELFFGEGSRLTVL.

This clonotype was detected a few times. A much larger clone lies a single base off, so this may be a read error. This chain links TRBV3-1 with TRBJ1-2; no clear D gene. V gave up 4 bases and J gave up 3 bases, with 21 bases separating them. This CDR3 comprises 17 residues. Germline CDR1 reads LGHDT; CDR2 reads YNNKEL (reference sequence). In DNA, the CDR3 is TGTGCCAGCAGCCGAGCTTATGGTCCTTCTGGGGACTATGGCTACACCTTC. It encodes CASSRAYGPSGDYGYTF.

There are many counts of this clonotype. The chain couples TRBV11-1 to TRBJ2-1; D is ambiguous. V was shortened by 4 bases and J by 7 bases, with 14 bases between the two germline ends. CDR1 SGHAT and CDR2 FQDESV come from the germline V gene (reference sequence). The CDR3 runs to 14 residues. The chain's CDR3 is CASSSLRHPNEQFF. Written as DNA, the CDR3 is TGTGCCAGCAGCTCCCTGAGGCACCCAAATGAGCAGTTCTTC.

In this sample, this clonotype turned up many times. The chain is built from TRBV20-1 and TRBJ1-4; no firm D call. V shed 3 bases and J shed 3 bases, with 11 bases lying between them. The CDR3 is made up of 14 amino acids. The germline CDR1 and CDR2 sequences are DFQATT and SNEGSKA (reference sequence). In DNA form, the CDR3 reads TGCAGTGCTAGCCCCCGGAGACCTAATGAAAAACTGTTTTTT. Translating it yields CSASPRRPNEKLFF.

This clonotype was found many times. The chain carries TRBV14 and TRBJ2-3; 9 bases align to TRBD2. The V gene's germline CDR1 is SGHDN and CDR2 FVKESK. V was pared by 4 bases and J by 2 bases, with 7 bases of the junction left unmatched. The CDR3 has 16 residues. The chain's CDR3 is CASSPLAGTLTDTQYF. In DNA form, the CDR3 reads TGTGCCAGCAGCCCCCTAGCGGGGACGCTCACAGATACGCAGTATTTT. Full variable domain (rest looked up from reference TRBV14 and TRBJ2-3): EAGVTQFPSHSVIEKGQTVTLRCDPISGHDNLYWYRRVMGKEIKFLLHFVKESKQDESGMPNNRFLAERTGGTYSTLKVQPAELEDSGVYFCASSPLAGTLTDTQYFGPGTRLTVL.

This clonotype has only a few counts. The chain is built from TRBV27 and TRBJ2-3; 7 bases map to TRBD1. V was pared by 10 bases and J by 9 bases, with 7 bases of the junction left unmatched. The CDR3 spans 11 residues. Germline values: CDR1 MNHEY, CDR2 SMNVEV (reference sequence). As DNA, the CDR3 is TGTGCCACCCAGAGGGGGCCGACGCAGTATTTT. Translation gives CATQRGPTQYF.

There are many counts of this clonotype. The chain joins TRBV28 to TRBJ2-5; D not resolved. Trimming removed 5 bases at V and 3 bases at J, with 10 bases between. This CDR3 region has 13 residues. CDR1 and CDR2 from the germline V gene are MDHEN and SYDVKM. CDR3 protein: CASSPPGKETQYF. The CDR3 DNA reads TGTGCCAGCAGTCCCCCCGGTAAAGAGACCCAGTACTTC.

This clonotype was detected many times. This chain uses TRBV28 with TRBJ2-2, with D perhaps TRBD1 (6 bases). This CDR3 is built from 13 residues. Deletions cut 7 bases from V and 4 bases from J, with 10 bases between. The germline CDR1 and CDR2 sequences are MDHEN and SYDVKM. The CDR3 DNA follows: TGTGCCAGCATGGCAGGGGTCACCGGGGAGCTGTTTTTT. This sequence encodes CASMAGVTGELFF.

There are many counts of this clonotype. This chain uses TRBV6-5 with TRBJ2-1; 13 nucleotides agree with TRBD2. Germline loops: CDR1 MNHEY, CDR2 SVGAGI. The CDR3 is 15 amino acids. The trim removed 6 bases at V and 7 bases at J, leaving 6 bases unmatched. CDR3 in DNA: TGTGCCAGCAGCCGGGGACTAGCGGGGATAAATGAGCAGTTCTTC. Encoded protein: CASSRGLAGINEQFF.

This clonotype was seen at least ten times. DNA of the CDR3: TGTGCCAGCAGCTCGGTCGAGATCAAAGAAAAACTGTTTTTT. It specifies CASSSVEIKEKLFF. The chain uses TRBV5-4 and TRBJ1-4; D remains ambiguous. V was trimmed by 3 bases and J by 8 bases, leaving 14 bases between them. The CDR3 consists of 14 residues. Germline loops: CDR1 SGHNT, CDR2 YYREEE (reference sequence).

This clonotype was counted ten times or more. The CDR3 DNA sequence: TGCTCTACGAAAAAAGAGACCCAGTACTTC. Translation: CSTKKETQYF. The chain has TRBV20-1 and TRBJ2-5; no reliable D call. From germline, CDR1 is DFQATT and CDR2 SNEGSKA (reference sequence). The CDR3 sequence is 10 residues long.

The CDR3 here is CASSLSGAGTSGTFQETQYF. The CDR3 DNA reads TGTGCCAGCAGCTTATCGGGGGCCGGGACTAGCGGGACCTTTCAAGAGACCCAGTACTTC. The chain combines TRBV7-3 with TRBJ2-5; 13 positions agree with TRBD2. The CDR3 has 20 residues. Germline CDR1 SGHTA, CDR2 FQGTGA. V shed 2 bases and J 2 bases; nucleotides not matched to a gene: 14. Filled out from reference TRBV7-3 and TRBJ2-5, the complete variable domain reads GAGVSQTPSNKVTEKGKYVELRCDPISGHTALYWYRQSLGQGPEFLIYFQGTGAADDSGLPNDRFFAVRPEGSVSTLKIQRTERGDSAVYLCASSLSGAGTSGTFQETQYFGPGTRLLVL.

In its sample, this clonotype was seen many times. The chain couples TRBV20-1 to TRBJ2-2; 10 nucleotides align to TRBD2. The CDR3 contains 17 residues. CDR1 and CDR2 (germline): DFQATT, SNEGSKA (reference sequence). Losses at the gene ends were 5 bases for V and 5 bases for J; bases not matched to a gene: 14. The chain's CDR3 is CSAYGGLAGAITGELFF. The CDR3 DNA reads TGCAGTGCTTATGGAGGGCTAGCGGGGGCCATTACCGGGGAGCTGTTTTTT.

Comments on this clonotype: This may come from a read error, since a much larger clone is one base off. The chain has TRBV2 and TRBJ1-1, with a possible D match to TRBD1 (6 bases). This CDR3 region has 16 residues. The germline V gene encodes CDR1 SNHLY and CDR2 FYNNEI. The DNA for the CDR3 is TGTGCCAATAGACAGGAACTTATGGTGGCGGACACTGACGCTTTCTTT. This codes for CANRQELMVADTDAFF.

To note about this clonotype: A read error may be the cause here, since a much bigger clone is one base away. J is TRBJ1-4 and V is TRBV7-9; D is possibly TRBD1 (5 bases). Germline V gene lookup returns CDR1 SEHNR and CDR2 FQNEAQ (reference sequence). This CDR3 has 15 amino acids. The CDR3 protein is CASNQLGTLGEKRFF. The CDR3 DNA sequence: TGTGCCAGCAATCAACTGGGGACGTTGGGTGAAAAACGGTTTTTT.

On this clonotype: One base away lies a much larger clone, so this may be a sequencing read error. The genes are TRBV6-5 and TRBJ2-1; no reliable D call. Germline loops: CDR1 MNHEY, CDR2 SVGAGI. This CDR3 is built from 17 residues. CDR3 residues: CVSSYSTGAVRHNEQFF. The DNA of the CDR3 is TGTGTCAGCAGTTACTCGACCGGAGCAGTTAGGCACAATGAGCAGTTCTTC.

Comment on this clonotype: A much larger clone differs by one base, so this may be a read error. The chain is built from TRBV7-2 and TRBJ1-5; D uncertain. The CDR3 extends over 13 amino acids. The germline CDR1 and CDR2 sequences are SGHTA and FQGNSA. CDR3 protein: CASSLEGGEPPHF. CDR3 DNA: TGTGCCAGCAGCTTAGAGGGTGGAGAGCCCCCGCATTTT.

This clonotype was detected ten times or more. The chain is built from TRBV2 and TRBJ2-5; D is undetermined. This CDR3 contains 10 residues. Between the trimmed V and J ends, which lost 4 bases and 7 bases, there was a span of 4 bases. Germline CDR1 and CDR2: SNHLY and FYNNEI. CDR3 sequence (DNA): TGTGCCAGCAGTGCGGTGACCCAGTACTTC. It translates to CASSAVTQYF. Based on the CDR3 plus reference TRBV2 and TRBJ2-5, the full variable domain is EPEVTQTPSHQVTQMGQEVILRCVPISNHLYFYWYRQILGQKVEFLVSFYNNEISEKSEIFDDQFSVERPDGSNFTLKIRSTKLEDSAMYFCASSAVTQYFGPGTRLLVL.

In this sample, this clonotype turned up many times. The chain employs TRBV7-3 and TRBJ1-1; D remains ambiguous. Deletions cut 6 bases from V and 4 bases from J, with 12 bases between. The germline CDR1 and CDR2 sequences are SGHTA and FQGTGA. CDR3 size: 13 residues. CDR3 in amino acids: CASSLYEGTEAFF. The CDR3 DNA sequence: TGTGCCAGCAGTCTTTATGAAGGCACTGAAGCTTTCTTT.

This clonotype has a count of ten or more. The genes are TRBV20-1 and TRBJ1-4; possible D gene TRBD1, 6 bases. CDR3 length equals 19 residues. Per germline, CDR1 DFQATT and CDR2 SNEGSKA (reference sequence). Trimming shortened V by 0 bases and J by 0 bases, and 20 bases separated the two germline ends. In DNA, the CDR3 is TGCAGTGCTAGAGATGGACAGACCGAAACAAGAACAACTAATGAAAAACTGTTTTTT. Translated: CSARDGQTETRTTNEKLFF.

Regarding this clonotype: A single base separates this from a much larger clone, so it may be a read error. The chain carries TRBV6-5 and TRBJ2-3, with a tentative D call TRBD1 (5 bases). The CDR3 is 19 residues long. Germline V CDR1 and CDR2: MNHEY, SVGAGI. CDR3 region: CASSYSSILLSAETDTLYF. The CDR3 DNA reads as TGTGCCAGCAGTTACTCGAGTATTCTTTTGTCCGCCGAGACAGATACGCTGTATTTT.

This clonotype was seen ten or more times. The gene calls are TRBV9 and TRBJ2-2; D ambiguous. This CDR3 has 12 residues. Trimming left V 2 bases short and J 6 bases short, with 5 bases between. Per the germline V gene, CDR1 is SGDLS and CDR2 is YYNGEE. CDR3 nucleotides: TGTGCCAGCAGCGTCGATGCCGGGGAGCTGTTTTTT. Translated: CASSVDAGELFF. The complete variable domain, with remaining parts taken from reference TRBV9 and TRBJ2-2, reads DSGVTQTPKHLITATGQRVTLRCSPRSGDLSVYWYQQSLDQGLQFLIQYYNGEERAKGNILERFSAQQFPDLHSELNLSSLELGDSALYFCASSVDAGELFFGEGSRLTVL.

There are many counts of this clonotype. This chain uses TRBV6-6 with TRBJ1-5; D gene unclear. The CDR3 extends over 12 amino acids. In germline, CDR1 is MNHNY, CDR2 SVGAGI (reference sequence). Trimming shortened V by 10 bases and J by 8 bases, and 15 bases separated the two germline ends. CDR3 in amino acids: CATTGRSEPQHF. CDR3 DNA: TGTGCCACCACCGGGCGGTCGGAGCCCCAGCATTTT.

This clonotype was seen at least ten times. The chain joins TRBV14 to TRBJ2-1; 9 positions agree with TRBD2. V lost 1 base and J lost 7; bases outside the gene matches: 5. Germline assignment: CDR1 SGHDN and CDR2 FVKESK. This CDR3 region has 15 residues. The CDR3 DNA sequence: TGTGCCAGCAGCCAAGTGGCGGGGGGGCTGAATGAGCAGTTCTTC. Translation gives CASSQVAGGLNEQFF.

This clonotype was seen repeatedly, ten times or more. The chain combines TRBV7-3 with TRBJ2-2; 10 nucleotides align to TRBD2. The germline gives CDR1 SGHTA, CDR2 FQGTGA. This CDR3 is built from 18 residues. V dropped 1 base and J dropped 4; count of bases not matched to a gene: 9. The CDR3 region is CASSLRSGGASGTGELFF. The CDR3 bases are TGTGCCAGCAGCTTAAGAAGCGGGGGGGCTTCAGGCACCGGGGAGCTGTTTTTT.

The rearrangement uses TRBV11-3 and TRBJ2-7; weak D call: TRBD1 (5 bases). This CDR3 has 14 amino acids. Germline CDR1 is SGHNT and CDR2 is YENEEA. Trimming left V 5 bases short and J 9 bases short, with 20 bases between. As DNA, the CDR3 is TGTGCCAGCAGCGTAGGGGCGGACGTCCCCCGGCAGTACTTC. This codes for CASSVGADVPRQYF.

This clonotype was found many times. The CDR3 DNA sequence: TGTGCTAGTGGTTCCACCTTCGCCGGGGAGCTGTTTTTT. Translation gives CASGSTFAGELFF. The chain carries TRBV12-5 and TRBJ2-2, with D uncertain. V was trimmed by 4 bases and J by 6 bases, leaving 9 bases between them. CDR1 and CDR2 (germline): LGHNT, FRNRAP. The CDR3 is 13 residues long.

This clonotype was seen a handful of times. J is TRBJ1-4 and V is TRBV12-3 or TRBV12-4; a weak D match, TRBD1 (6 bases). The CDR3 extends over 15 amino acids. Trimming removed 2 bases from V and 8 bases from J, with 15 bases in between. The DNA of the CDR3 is TGTGCCAGCAGTTTATGGGGGGGCTTAGGGGAAAAACTGTTTTTT. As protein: CASSLWGGLGEKLFF.

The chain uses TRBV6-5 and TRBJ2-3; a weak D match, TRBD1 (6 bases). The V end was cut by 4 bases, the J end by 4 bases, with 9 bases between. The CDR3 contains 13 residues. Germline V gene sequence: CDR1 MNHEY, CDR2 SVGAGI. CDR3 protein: CASSSPGADTQYF. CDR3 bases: TGTGCCAGCAGTTCCCCAGGGGCAGATACGCAGTATTTT.

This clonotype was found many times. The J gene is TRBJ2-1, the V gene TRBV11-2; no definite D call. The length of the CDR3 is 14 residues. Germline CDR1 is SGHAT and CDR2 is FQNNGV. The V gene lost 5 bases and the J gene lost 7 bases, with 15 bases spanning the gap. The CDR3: CASSPDPMRNEQFF. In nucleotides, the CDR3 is TGTGCCAGCAGCCCTGACCCGATGAGGAATGAGCAGTTCTTC.

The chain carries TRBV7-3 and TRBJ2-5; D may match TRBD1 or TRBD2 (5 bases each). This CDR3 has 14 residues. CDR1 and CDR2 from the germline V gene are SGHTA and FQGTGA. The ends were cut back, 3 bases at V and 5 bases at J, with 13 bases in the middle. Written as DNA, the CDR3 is TGTGCCAGCAGCTTCGGTGGGGGTGAGGAGACCCAGTACTTC. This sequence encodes CASSFGGGEETQYF.